A selection of T cell receptor beta chains follows, all from one sample in a study of blood T cell repertoires in COVID-19. This table comes from immunoSEQ multiplex PCR, and its TCRdb copy is limited to in-frame clones, with some not included. The sample has over 85,000 clones; about 85% are singletons. Source material: peripheral blood. These receptors all come from a middle-aged man with active COVID-19. Both conserved end residues are part of each CDR3. D genes are given only for firm matches. Clone size is shown for a subset of rows, as once, few, many or a class of expanded clone.

J gene | D gene | clone size | V gene | CDR3 length | CDR3 protein | CDR3 DNA
TRBJ2-1 | . | . | TRBV6-6 | 14 | CAILANRARNEQFF | TGTGCCATCCTAGCTAACAGGGCTCGCAATGAGCAGTTCTTC
TRBJ2-5 | TRBD2 | . | TRBV6-2/TRBV6-3 | 16 | CASSYSPGTSHETQYF | TGTGCCAGCAGTTACAGCCCGGGGACTAGTCACGAGACCCAGTACTTC
TRBJ2-5 | . | few | TRBV6-2/TRBV6-3 | 14 | CASSFDRLGETQYF | TGTGCCAGCAGTTTCGACAGGTTGGGAGAGACCCAGTACTTC
TRBJ2-6 | . | . | TRBV27 | 16 | CASSHGRRTGANVLTF | TGTGCCAGCAGTCACGGACGGAGGACCGGGGCCAACGTCCTGACTTTC
TRBJ2-5 | . | once | TRBV11-3 | 14 | CASSLHRGSETQYF | TGTGCCAGCAGCTTACATAGGGGATCTGAGACCCAGTACTTC
TRBJ1-3 | . | once | TRBV30 | 13 | CAWGPFSGNTIYF | TGTGCCTGGGGACCTTTCTCTGGAAACACCATATATTTT
TRBJ2-1 | TRBD2 | . | TRBV11-3 | 15 | CASSPTSGGHNEQFF | TGTGCCAGCAGCCCTACTAGCGGGGGGCACAATGAGCAGTTCTTC
TRBJ1-6 | TRBD1 | . | TRBV28 | 14 | CASASGQGNSPLHF | TGTGCCAGCGCTTCGGGACAGGGAAATTCACCCCTCCACTTT
TRBJ2-2 | TRBD1 | . | TRBV24-1 | 20 | CATSDTEPPGQGGLPGELFF | TGTGCCACCAGTGATACCGAACCCCCAGGACAGGGTGGTTTACCCGGGGAGCTGTTTTTT
TRBJ1-1 | TRBD1 | . | TRBV3-1/TRBV3-2 | 16 | CASSLTGGSRNTEAFF | TGTGCCAGCAGCTTGACAGGGGGTAGCCGGAACACTGAAGCTTTCTTT
TRBJ1-1 | . | . | TRBV27 | 15 | CATKPRLGGKTEAFF | TGTGCCACAAAGCCCCGATTGGGGGGAAAGACTGAAGCTTTCTTT
TRBJ1-1 | . | . | TRBV2 | 15 | CASSEALEGYTEAFF | TGTGCCAGCAGTGAAGCGCTGGAGGGGTACACTGAAGCTTTCTTT
TRBJ1-2 | . | . | TRBV2 | 14 | CASSVGRARGGYTF | TGTGCCAGCAGTGTGGGGCGAGCCAGAGGTGGCTACACCTTC
TRBJ2-3 | . | . | TRBV5-6 | 15 | CASSLGGRATDTQYF | TGTGCCAGCAGCTTGGGAGGCAGGGCAACAGATACGCAGTATTTT
TRBJ2-1 | . | . | TRBV20-1 | 12 | CSASWGSNEQFF | TGCAGTGCTAGTTGGGGCAGCAATGAGCAGTTCTTC
TRBJ1-2 | . | . | TRBV7-8 | 13 | CASSLGGGYGYTF | TGTGCCAGCAGCTTAGGGGGGGGCTATGGCTACACCTTC
TRBJ2-2 | TRBD1 | . | TRBV19 | 16 | CASKPAGTGDTGELFF | TGTGCCAGTAAGCCTGCCGGGACAGGGGACACCGGGGAGCTGTTTTTT
TRBJ2-7 | . | . | TRBV10-3 | 13 | CAISDEAEHEQYF | TGTGCCATCAGTGACGAGGCCGAGCACGAGCAGTACTTC
TRBJ2-7 | TRBD2 | once | TRBV6-5 | 15 | CASSYSTAGSYEQYF | TGTGCCAGCAGTTACTCGACAGCGGGGTCCTACGAGCAGTACTTC
TRBJ2-2 | . | . | TRBV19 | 15 | CASRLLGENTGELFF | TGTGCCAGTCGCTTACTAGGCGAGAACACCGGGGAGCTGTTTTTT
TRBJ1-4 | TRBD1 | . | TRBV19 | 15 | CASSTRQGLGEKLFF | TGTGCCAGTAGTACCCGACAGGGATTGGGTGAAAAACTGTTTTTT
TRBJ2-3 | TRBD2 | . | TRBV9 | 16 | CASSVAAGGPPDTQYF | TGTGCCAGCAGCGTAGCAGCGGGGGGGCCACCAGATACGCAGTATTTT
TRBJ2-7 | TRBD1 | . | TRBV6-5 | 15 | CASKGDRFWVREQYF | TGTGCCAGCAAGGGGGACAGGTTTTGGGTTCGCGAGCAGTACTTC
TRBJ2-5 | TRBD2 | once | TRBV7-2 | 16 | CASSTFGAGGRETQYF | TGTGCCAGCTCCACATTTGGGGCGGGGGGGCGAGAGACCCAGTACTTC
TRBJ2-1 | . | . | TRBV7-7 | 14 | CASSPSRAGNEQFF | TGTGCTAGCAGCCCCTCAAGAGCCGGCAATGAGCAGTTCTTC
TRBJ1-2 | TRBD1 | . | TRBV29-1 | 12 | CSLLEQGDGYTF | TGCAGCTTATTGGAACAGGGGGATGGCTACACCTTC
TRBJ1-1 | . | . | TRBV11-3 | 14 | CASSPGGRGTEAFF | TGTGCCAGCAGCCCTGGGGGGCGGGGGACTGAAGCTTTCTTT
TRBJ1-5 | . | . | TRBV2 | 18 | CASSEAGLLWGSNQPQHF | TGTGCCAGCAGTGAAGCGGGACTACTTTGGGGTAGCAATCAGCCCCAGCATTTT
TRBJ1-6 | . | . | TRBV19 | 13 | CASSNRVVSPLHF | TGTGCCAGTAGTAACAGGGTAGTTTCACCCCTCCACTTT
TRBJ2-2 | . | . | TRBV25-1 | 14 | CASSEGGRTGELFF | TGTGCCAGCAGTGAGGGGGGTCGGACCGGGGAGCTGTTTTTT
TRBJ2-5 | . | . | TRBV2 | 13 | CASSGDSQETQYF | TGTGCCAGCAGTGGCGACAGCCAAGAGACCCAGTACTTC
TRBJ2-1 | TRBD1 | . | TRBV6-5 | 15 | CASSRPGTGVNEQFF | TGTGCCAGCAGCCGGCCCGGGACAGGGGTCAATGAGCAGTTCTTC
TRBJ2-7 | . | . | TRBV21-1 | 14 | CASSKEGGACEQYF | TGTGCCAGCAGCAAAGAGGGCGGGGCTTGCGAGCAGTACTTC
TRBJ1-1 | . | . | TRBV14 | 15 | CASSGRHLMNTEAFF | TGTGCCAGCAGCGGTCGACATCTCATGAACACTGAAGCTTTCTTT
TRBJ1-2 | . | . | TRBV3-1/TRBV3-2 | 13 | CASSILLLGGPTF | TGTGCCAGCAGCATTTTGTTATTGGGGGGACCTACCTTC
TRBJ2-7 | TRBD1 | . | TRBV7-8 | 13 | CASAPDRLYEQYF | TGTGCCAGCGCCCCGGACAGGCTTTACGAGCAGTACTTC
TRBJ2-1 | . | once | TRBV7-9 | 14 | CASSLSGGADEQFF | TGTGCCAGCAGCTTAAGTGGGGGGGCGGATGAGCAGTTCTTC
TRBJ1-2 | . | . | TRBV3-1/TRBV3-2 | 13 | CASSQGTGSGYTF | TGTGCCAGCAGCCAAGGTACGGGGAGCGGCTACACCTTC
TRBJ1-2 | . | . | TRBV7-9 | 14 | CASSLVWTDYGYTF | TGTGCCAGCAGCTTAGTATGGACAGACTATGGCTACACCTTC